The 26 T cell receptor beta chains listed next were all sequenced from one sample in a study of CD8 T cells in ankylosing spondylitis. TCRdb processed the 5' RACE reads anew with MiXCR; each CDR3 protein has one entry. Of 25,000 to 35,000 distinct CDR3 sequences in the sample, 7.2% were seen once. Sequencing used blood, either unsorted or a sorted T cell fraction (not recorded which). These receptor sequences come from a male donor with ankylosing spondylitis or in good health (not recorded which).

This clonotype was seen ten or more times. In DNA form, the CDR3 reads TGCAGTGCCCAGGGGGGACGGGGAACCTACGAGCAGTACTTC. It is translated as CSAQGGRGTYEQYF. The V and J genes are TRBV20-1 and TRBJ2-7; tentatively, D is TRBD1 (7 bases). Trimming removed 6 bases at V and 2 bases at J, with 17 bases between. This CDR3 has 14 amino acids. CDR1 is DFQATT and CDR2 is SNEGSKA in the germline V gene (reference sequence).

This clonotype was seen repeatedly, ten times or more. The genes are TRBV4-1 and TRBJ2-1; TRBD2 might be the D (7 bases). The CDR3 runs to 14 residues. CDR1 and CDR2 (germline): MGHRA, YSYEKL. Deletions cut 0 bases from V and 8 bases from J, with 11 bases between. For the CDR3, the DNA is TGCGCCAGCAGCCAAGATTGGGGGGGCTATGAGCAGTTCTTC. This gives the protein CASSQDWGGYEQFF.

The chain links TRBV11-2 to TRBJ2-3; D unresolved. CDR3 length: 13 residues. Germline V gives CDR1 SGHAT, CDR2 FQNNGV. Deletions cut 2 bases from V and 5 bases from J, with 8 bases between. The CDR3 DNA reads TGTGCCAGCAGCTTATCTTTGAAAGATACGCAGTATTTT. It specifies CASSLSLKDTQYF.

This clonotype occurred many times. The chain uses TRBV20-1 and TRBJ2-7, with D tentatively TRBD2 (6 bases). CDR1 is DFQATT and CDR2 is SNEGSKA in the germline V gene (reference sequence). The V end was cut by 2 bases, the J end by 5 bases, with 19 bases between. The CDR3 is 15 amino acids. DNA for the CDR3: TGCAGTGCTAGAAGGAGCCTAGCGCATACCCACGAGCAGTACTTC. It yields the protein CSARRSLAHTHEQYF.

The genes are TRBV2 and TRBJ2-3; tentatively, D is TRBD2 (5 bases). This CDR3 spans 14 amino acids. Germline V gene sequence: CDR1 SNHLY, CDR2 FYNNEI. Trimming stripped 0 bases from V and 1 base from J, with 5 bases between. This CDR3 reads CASSEAGGTDTQYF. The CDR3 region has the DNA TGTGCCAGCAGTGAAGCGGGAGGCACAGATACGCAGTATTTT.

This clonotype was found many times. V and J are TRBV12-3 or TRBV12-4 and TRBJ2-6; D is unclear. V lost 6 bases and J lost 12, with 18 bases in between. The CDR3 totals 14 residues. The CDR3 sequence is CASSPGPHVGVLTF. The CDR3 bases are TGTGCCAGCAGCCCCGGGCCCCACGTCGGCGTCCTGACTTTC.

This clonotype has a count of ten or more. The rearrangement joins TRBV11-2 to TRBJ2-7; TRBD1 agrees at 7 bases. The CDR3 is 15 residues long. Germline CDR1 is SGHAT and CDR2 is FQNNGV. Trimming cost V 5 bases and J 3 bases; bases outside gene matches: 10. The CDR3 sequence: CASSHPPTGIYEQYF. CDR3 bases: TGTGCCAGCAGCCATCCCCCGACAGGGATCTACGAGCAGTACTTC.

This clonotype was recorded at least ten times. The rearrangement uses TRBV6-6 and TRBJ1-3; D is undetermined. Per germline, CDR1 MNHNY and CDR2 SVGAGI (reference sequence). With 2 bases removed from V and 4 bases from J, the gap between germline ends came to 6 bases. CDR3 length: 13 amino acids. CDR3 nucleotides: TGTGCCAGCAGTTACACTGGGGGAAACACCATATATTTT. It codes for CASSYTGGNTIYF.

This clonotype was counted many times. This chain's CDR3 is CASSLADRGYTF. In DNA, the CDR3 is TGTGCCAGCAGCTTAGCGGATCGTGGCTACACCTTC. The chain recombines TRBV7-8 with TRBJ1-2, with unresolved D. V was cut by 0 bases and J by 7 bases, with 6 bases left in between. Germline lookup yields CDR1 SGHVS and CDR2 FQNEAQ. The CDR3 sequence is 12 residues long.

This clonotype has a count of ten or more. The chain couples TRBV12-5 to TRBJ2-2, with 7 nucleotides matching TRBD2. The CDR3 is 15 residues long. V gave up 3 bases and J gave up 0 bases; unmatched junction bases: 1. Germline CDR1 is LGHNT and CDR2 is FRNRAP. CDR3 protein: CASGLLATNTGELFF. CDR3 nucleotide sequence: TGTGCTAGTGGTTTACTAGCGACGAACACCGGGGAGCTGTTTTTT.

This clonotype was seen at least ten times. The chain couples TRBV9 to TRBJ2-7, with D perhaps TRBD1 (7 bases). V lost 0 bases, J lost 4 bases, and 17 bases lay in between. The V gene's germline CDR1 is SGDLS and CDR2 YYNGEE. The CDR3 has 16 residues. CDR3 nucleotide sequence: TGTGCCAGCAGCGTAGAGGACGTGACAGGGACTTACGAGCAGTACTTC. Translation: CASSVEDVTGTYEQYF.

This clonotype was recorded at least ten times. V and J are TRBV6-5 and TRBJ2-2; TRBD2 matches at 8 bases. Trimming took 7 bases from V and 4 from J; bases not matched to a gene: 17. CDR1 MNHEY and CDR2 SVGAGI come from the germline V gene. The CDR3 loop spans 18 amino acids. The CDR3 sequence is CASTYLYAAGGSTGELFF. The CDR3 DNA follows: TGTGCCAGCACCTACCTTTACGCCGCGGGAGGATCCACCGGGGAGCTGTTTTTT.

This rearrangement joins TRBV12-3 or TRBV12-4 to TRBJ2-2; 12 bases are a match to TRBD2. Unmatched junction bases numbered 5, after V lost 6 bases and J lost 3 bases. This CDR3 comprises 16 residues. Written as DNA, the CDR3 is TGTGCCAGCAGACTGACTAGCGGGAGTGACACCGGGGAGCTGTTTTTT. It codes for CASRLTSGSDTGELFF.

This clonotype was found many times. This sequence joins TRBV14 and TRBJ2-1, with D possibly TRBD2 on 5 matching bases. The CDR3 length is 15 residues. V was pared by 1 base and J by 8 bases, with 15 bases between. The germline gives CDR1 SGHDN, CDR2 FVKESK. Written as DNA, the CDR3 is TGTGCCAGCAGCCAAGGTATTAGGCCCGGGGATGAGCAGTTCTTC. It encodes CASSQGIRPGDEQFF. The full variable domain, with the rest looked up from reference TRBV14 and TRBJ2-1, is EAGVTQFPSHSVIEKGQTVTLRCDPISGHDNLYWYRRVMGKEIKFLLHFVKESKQDESGMPNNRFLAERTGGTYSTLKVQPAELEDSGVYFCASSQGIRPGDEQFFGPGTRLTVL.

The CDR3: CSARVPGNTEAFF. CDR3 nucleotide sequence: TGCAGTGCTAGAGTCCCAGGGAACACTGAAGCTTTCTTT. The chain employs TRBV20-1 and TRBJ1-1; D unclear. V lost 1 base to trimming and J lost 1 base, with 7 bases between them. The CDR3 consists of 13 residues. The V gene's germline CDR1 is DFQATT and CDR2 SNEGSKA (reference sequence).

This clonotype was seen only a few times. V usage is TRBV7-2 and J usage is TRBJ2-7; 13 bases agree with TRBD2. Germline values: CDR1 SGHTA, CDR2 FQGNSA. The V and J ends lost 6 bases and 3 bases, in that order; junction bases with no gene match: 5. The CDR3 is 15 amino acids. The CDR3 reads CASSIGLAGVYEQYF. CDR3 nucleotide sequence: TGTGCCAGCAGTATAGGACTAGCGGGGGTCTACGAGCAGTACTTC.

This clonotype was counted ten times or more. V usage is TRBV3-1 and J usage is TRBJ1-1, with TRBD1 matching over 11 bases. Germline assignment: CDR1 LGHDT and CDR2 YNNKEL (reference sequence). This CDR3 comprises 15 residues. V trimming: 2 bases; J trimming: 4 bases; junction bases outside the gene matches: 3. CDR3: CASSQPGTGGTEAFF. The CDR3 DNA is TGTGCCAGCAGCCAACCCGGGACAGGGGGCACTGAAGCTTTCTTT.

The table lists this clonotype with a few counts. The chain uses TRBV20-1 and TRBJ2-7, with 7 bases identical to TRBD1. Trimming removed 0 bases from V and 3 bases from J; junction bases left unmatched: 14. Germline CDR1 is DFQATT and CDR2 is SNEGSKA (reference sequence). There are 17 residues in the CDR3. CDR3 sequence: CSARERGIPGQRYEQYF. CDR3 nucleotides: TGCAGTGCTAGAGAGAGAGGAATCCCGGGACAGCGCTACGAGCAGTACTTC.

This clonotype showed up just a few times. V gene TRBV11-2 combines with J gene TRBJ2-5; D is ambiguous. Germline CDR1 reads SGHAT; CDR2 reads FQNNGV. The V end was cut by 5 bases, the J end by 5 bases, with 12 bases between. This CDR3 spans 13 amino acids. CDR3 protein: CASSPNVLETQYF. The CDR3, as DNA: TGTGCCAGCAGCCCGAACGTTTTGGAGACCCAGTACTTC.

To note about this clonotype: Compared with germline, one end of the junction differs, possibly owing to a read error. This CDR3 is CVSILPGLWGHVFGWSYNEQFF. The DNA for the CDR3 is TGTGTCAGCATCCTTCCGGGACTATGGGGCCATGTTTTTGGCTGGTCCTACAATGAGCAGTTCTTC. The chain carries TRBV6-2 or TRBV6-3 and TRBJ2-1; 7 bases are a match to TRBD2. The CDR3 consists of 22 residues. Germline loops: CDR1 MNHEY, CDR2 SVGEGT.

This clonotype was counted many times. The gene calls are TRBV20-1 and TRBJ2-7, with 8 bases aligning to TRBD2. The CDR3 runs to 17 residues. Germline CDR1 is DFQATT and CDR2 is SNEGSKA (reference sequence). With V trimmed by 6 bases and J by 6 bases, 22 bases remained unmatched. The CDR3 nucleotides are TGCAGTGCGCCCCAACGGGAGGGCCCCGGGGGCTACATCGAGCAGTACTTC. Its translation is CSAPQREGPGGYIEQYF.

Ten or more counts support this clonotype. J is TRBJ2-1 and V is TRBV10-3, with D maybe TRBD2 (5 bases). The V gene lost 6 bases and the J gene lost 5 bases, with 8 bases spanning the gap. This CDR3 contains 12 residues. Germline CDR1 ENHRY, CDR2 SYGVKD. CDR3 residues: CAISNGDNEQFF. CDR3 DNA: TGTGCCATCAGCAACGGGGACAATGAGCAGTTCTTC.

This clonotype was detected many times. V is TRBV5-1 and J is TRBJ2-2, with D unresolved. CDR3 length: 14 amino acids. Germline assignment: CDR1 SGHRS and CDR2 YFSETQ. V was trimmed by 4 bases and J by 1 base, leaving 8 bases between them. The CDR3 DNA reads TGCGCCAGCAGCACACCCTGGAACACCGGGGAGCTGTTTTTT. Residues: CASSTPWNTGELFF.

This chain connects TRBV20-1 to TRBJ2-2; TRBD1 might be the D (6 bases). Germline values: CDR1 DFQATT, CDR2 SNEGSKA (reference sequence). This CDR3 contains 15 residues. Here the CDR3 DNA reads TGCTTTGCTAGAAGGACAGTAAGAACCACCGGGGAGCTGTTTTTT. Protein: CFARRTVRTTGELFF.

By share, this clonotype counts as medium-sized. The CDR3 region is CAIPVTSGLNTGELFF. CDR3 nucleotide sequence: TGTGCCATTCCCGTGACTAGCGGGCTGAACACCGGGGAGCTGTTTTTT. The chain is built from TRBV10-3 and TRBJ2-2; 10 bases map to TRBD2. Germline CDR1 and CDR2: ENHRY and SYGVKD. V trimming: 9 bases; J trimming: 1 base; junction bases outside the gene matches: 8. The CDR3 is 16 amino acids.

This clonotype turned up a few times. One base away lies a much larger clone, so this may be a sequencing read error. The rearrangement joins TRBV12-3 or TRBV12-4 to TRBJ2-2; 12 nucleotides align to TRBD1. This CDR3 region has 18 residues. CDR3 region: CACSPTPGQGARTGELFF. The CDR3 DNA follows: TGTGCCTGCAGTCCCACCCCGGGACAGGGGGCTCGGACCGGGGAGCTGTTTTTT.